This T cell receptor (beta chain) was profiled in a study of cytomegalovirus exposure and HLA in healthy donors. Study at large: Among the 300 to 400 donors who were genotyped, 81% fell in the genetic ancestry cluster that is associated with self-reported Caucasian donors.

Per the germline V gene, CDR1 is SGHRS and CDR2 is YFSETQ. There are 14 residues in the CDR3. Trimming stripped 2 bases from V and 5 bases from J, with 11 bases between. Overall study findings and caveats: High sensitivity and specificity were reportedly achieved when the classifier diagnosed cytomegalovirus status. Exclusion as indistinguishable affected some V segments, including TRBV6-2 and TRBV6-3.

The PCR was carried out with 60 Vbeta primers and 13 Jbeta primers. Using immunoSEQ multiplex PCR, the repertoire was profiled, and TCRdb retains in-frame clones only, with some absent. The sample has 120,000 to 150,000 clones, 78% seen once. As to this clone: Its antigen is unidentified.

Unrecorded immune exposures were likely, despite nominal health at sampling. Sample: PBMCs. This chain joins TRBV5-1 and TRBJ2-1; unclear D gene. The TCR comes from a man aged 35 to 55 in good health and CMV-seropositive. CDR3: CASSFGEADNEQFF. The DNA of the CDR3 is TGCGCCAGCAGCTTTGGTGAAGCCGACAATGAGCAGTTCTTC.